The present T cell receptor beta chain was sequenced within a study of T cell repertoires in cytomegalovirus infection. The study's findings and limits: Cumulative frequency of public TCR beta families picked out carriers of CMV plus the relevant HLA.

TCRdb analysed the reads with MiXCR anew, one entry per CDR3 protein. The sample includes approximately 110,000 distinct CDR3 sequences, over 25% of them seen just once. In regard to this clonotype: Its target is unknown.

CDR1 and CDR2 (germline): SGHDN, FVKESK. V was pared by 0 bases and J by 3 bases, with 6 bases between. This CDR3 comprises 13 residues. The sample consisted of CD8+ T cells from cultured PBMCs, taken from culture after CMV antigen stimulation. This chain links TRBV14 with TRBJ2-7; D ambiguous. The receptor comes from a human donor in good health (CMV status not recorded). Some clones in this sample may be carry-over from other donors' samples. This CDR3 is CASSQDPRYEQYF. The CDR3 bases are TGTGCCAGCAGCCAAGACCCCCGCTACGAGCAGTACTTC.